Each of the 8 T cell receptor beta chains below was sequenced from the same sample in a study of blood T cell repertoires in COVID-19. Here immunoSEQ multiplex PCR was the method, and the copy in TCRdb shows in-frame clones only, minus some. The data hold approximately 70,000 clones, with less than 85% observed a single time. The sample consisted of peripheral blood. The receptors stem from a woman aged 80 or older with active or convalescent COVID-19.

In its sample, this clone was seen a few times. CDR3 residues: CAWSVQKGGEQFF. The CDR3 DNA follows: TGTGCCTGGAGTGTACAGAAGGGAGGGGAGCAGTTCTTC. The J gene is TRBJ2-1, the V gene TRBV30; TRBD2 matches 7 bases. Per germline, CDR1 GTSNPN and CDR2 SVGIG (reference sequence). V shed 0 bases, J shed 10 bases, and the junction held 6 bases outside the gene matches. This CDR3 has 13 residues.

This clone showed up just once. J is TRBJ2-1 and V is TRBV7-9; 14 bases align to TRBD2. Germline lookup yields CDR1 SEHNR and CDR2 FQNEAQ (reference sequence). The CDR3 spans 19 residues. Germline trimming cut 3 bases from V and 1 base from J; bases unmatched to any gene: 8. CDR3 sequence: CASSFPGLAGVRSYNEQFF. The DNA for the CDR3 is TGTGCCAGCAGCTTTCCGGGACTAGCGGGAGTTCGGTCCTACAATGAGCAGTTCTTC.

The chain carries TRBV4-2 and TRBJ2-5, with 12 bases aligning to TRBD2. After removal of 1 base from V and 5 bases from J, the junction contained 5 bases not matched to a gene. CDR1 LGHNA and CDR2 YNFKEQ come from the germline V gene. The CDR3 is 16 residues long. CDR3 region: CASSQGLAGVVETQYF. The DNA for the CDR3 is TGTGCCAGCAGCCAAGGACTAGCGGGAGTCGTGGAGACCCAGTACTTC.

This chain joins TRBV7-2 and TRBJ2-7, with D unclear. Germline CDR1 is SGHTA and CDR2 is FQGNSA. Trimming cost V 0 bases and J 3 bases, with 12 bases left between them. This CDR3 spans 15 amino acids. In DNA form, the CDR3 reads TGTGCCAGCAGCTTAGCGCATGGCAGTCACTACGAGCAGTACTTC. Translation: CASSLAHGSHYEQYF.

The chain joins TRBV4-3 to TRBJ1-1; 12 nucleotides align to TRBD1. Germline V gene lookup returns CDR1 LGHNA and CDR2 YSLEER. This CDR3 has 14 amino acids. After removal of 8 bases from V and 6 bases from J, the junction contained 7 bases not matched to a gene. The CDR3 DNA follows: TGCGCCAGCGCGCGGGGGGACAGGGGGCCTGAAGCTTTCTTT. It encodes CASARGDRGPEAFF.

The chain carries TRBV30 and TRBJ2-3, with 10 bases matching TRBD2. The CDR3 contains 16 residues. Germline assignment: CDR1 GTSNPN and CDR2 SVGIG (reference sequence). V lost 3 bases to trimming and J lost 0 bases; unmatched junction nucleotides: 6. In nucleotides, the CDR3 is TGTGCCTGGAGAGCGGGAGGGAGTGCTAGCACAGATACGCAGTATTTT. Amino acid sequence: CAWRAGGSASTDTQYF.

V is TRBV9 and J is TRBJ1-6; D perhaps matches TRBD1 (5 bases). From germline, CDR1 is SGDLS and CDR2 YYNGEE. Trimming left V 3 bases short and J 9 bases short, with 13 bases between. The CDR3 is 14 amino acids. The CDR3 sequence: CASSDSGRGSPLHF. The CDR3 bases are TGTGCCAGCAGCGACTCAGGGCGGGGTTCACCCCTCCACTTT.

The rearrangement links TRBV27 to TRBJ1-1; a possible D gene is TRBD1 (6 bases). This CDR3 region has 15 residues. V was clipped by 2 bases and J by 0 bases, with 10 bases between them. Germline CDR1 and CDR2: MNHEY and SMNVEV (reference sequence). CDR3 sequence reads: CASSLRNRVNTEAFF. The CDR3 region has the DNA TGTGCCAGCAGTTTAAGGAACAGGGTGAACACTGAAGCTTTCTTT.